The sequence of this T cell receptor beta chain was determined in a study of blood T cell repertoires in COVID-19. Turning to the study itself: Sites across the United States, Italy and Spain contributed samples from acute and convalescent COVID-19.

Original methodology: Amplification of reference gene primers was used by the study to estimate nucleated cell counts. The table came from immunoSEQ multiplex PCR; TCRdb's copy has only in-frame clones and leaves some out. V and J calls and clone size are those listed in that table; D and trimming were worked out from the DNA. The table lists around 70,000 clones, around 90% of them singletons. The germline V and J ends were trimmed by 4 bases and 0 bases, with 6 bases remaining between them. The CDR3 sequence is 13 residues long. The germline gives CDR1 ENHRY, CDR2 SYGVKD. The TCR sequence derives from a man aged 50 or older with acute or convalescent COVID-19. Sequencing was done on a sample of peripheral blood. The chain has TRBV10-3 and TRBJ1-1, with D unclear. CDR3 region: CAISVQVNTEAFF. CDR3 DNA sequence: TGTGCCATCAGTGTCCAGGTGAACACTGAAGCTTTCTTT.